This T cell receptor (beta chain) is drawn from a study of T cells in Graves' hyperthyroidism and ophthalmopathy. Whole-study findings and limits: Blood also showed most of the thyroid clonotypes that were expanded above 0.001. Patients with ophthalmopathy were separated from those with stable hyperthyroidism by a 13 V-J model.

Using 10 ml of fresh peripheral blood, PBMCs were prepared. As regards this clonotype: Antigen: not known.

In germline, CDR1 is SGHTA, CDR2 FQGNSA. V lost 1 base and J lost 4; bases outside the gene matches: 5. This CDR3 comprises 15 residues. Amplification of TCR beta CDR3 regions used RNA as the template. Primed by the HTBI set, a first-round RT-PCR was run on the TCR CDR3. MiXCR, run by TCRdb on the multiplex PCR reads, gives a single entry per CDR3 protein. The repertoire has hundreds of thousands of distinct CDR3 sequences, less than 25% of them found once; the top ten carry under 35%. The chain couples TRBV7-2 to TRBJ2-7; 9 bases are shared with TRBD1. The sequence was collected from a man aged 25 to 40 with Graves' ophthalmopathy. The sample comprised blood. CDR3: CASSLEQGAVYEQYF. Here the CDR3 DNA reads TGTGCCAGCAGCTTAGAACAGGGGGCGGTTTACGAGCAGTACTTC. The whole variable domain, remainder taken from reference TRBV7-2 and TRBJ2-7, is GAGVSQSPSNKVTEKGKDVELRCDPISGHTALYWYRQSLGQGLEFLIYFQGNSAPDKSGLPSDRFSAERTGGSVSTLTIQRTQQEDSAVYLCASSLEQGAVYEQYFGPGTRLTVT.